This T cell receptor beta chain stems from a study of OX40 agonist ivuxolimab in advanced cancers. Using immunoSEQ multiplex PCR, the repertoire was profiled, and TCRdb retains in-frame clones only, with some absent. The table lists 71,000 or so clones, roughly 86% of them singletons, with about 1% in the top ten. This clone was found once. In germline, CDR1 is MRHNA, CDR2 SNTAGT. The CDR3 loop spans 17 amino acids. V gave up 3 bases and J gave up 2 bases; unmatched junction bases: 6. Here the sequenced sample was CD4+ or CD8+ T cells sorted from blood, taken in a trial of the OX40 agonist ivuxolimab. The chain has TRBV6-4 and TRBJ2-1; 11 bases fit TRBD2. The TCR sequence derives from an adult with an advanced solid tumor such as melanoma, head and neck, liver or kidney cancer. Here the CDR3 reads CASSELAGVRTYNEQFF. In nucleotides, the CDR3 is TGTGCCAGCAGTGAACTAGCGGGAGTTCGGACCTACAATGAGCAGTTCTTC.